One sample yielded the 12 T cell receptor beta chains listed below, sequenced in a study of blood T cell repertoires in COVID-19. TCRdb's table, derived via immunoSEQ multiplex PCR, lists solely in-frame clones and lacks some. The profile covers approximately 30,000 clones, with 89% appearing a single time and 0.5% to 0.7% taken by the ten largest. The sample taken for sequencing was peripheral blood. These receptor sequences come from a woman between 35 and 50 years old with active or convalescent COVID-19.

The rearrangement links TRBV9 to TRBJ1-1; D unclear. The germline V gene encodes CDR1 SGDLS and CDR2 YYNGEE. V lost 3 bases to trimming and J lost 4 bases, with 16 bases between them. The CDR3 has 15 amino acids. CDR3 in DNA: TGTGCCAGCAGCGACTCCCCCTATACGGTCACTGAAGCTTTCTTT. Translation: CASSDSPYTVTEAFF.

The chain combines TRBV3-1 (or the pseudogene TRBV3-2) with TRBJ1-1, with D possibly being TRBD1 (5 bases). Germline values: CDR1 LGHDT, CDR2 YNNKEL (reference sequence). This CDR3 comprises 13 residues. V lost 2 bases to trimming and J lost 10 bases, with 14 bases between them. This CDR3 reads CASSQRLGVGAFF. The CDR3 DNA sequence: TGTGCCAGCAGCCAAAGGCTAGGGGTGGGAGCTTTCTTT.

The chain carries TRBV5-5 and TRBJ2-7; D may be TRBD1 (5 bases). From germline, CDR1 is SGHKS and CDR2 YYEKEE (reference sequence). Trimming left V 6 bases short and J 1 base short, with 23 bases between. This CDR3 contains 17 residues. The CDR3 sequence: CASTTKTGATRSYEQYF. The CDR3 coding sequence is TGTGCCAGCACCACCAAAACAGGCGCGACCCGATCCTACGAGCAGTACTTC.

This rearrangement joins TRBV19 to TRBJ1-1; D is unclear. The CDR3 is 12 residues long. V lost 3 bases and J lost 2, with 4 bases in between. Germline lookup yields CDR1 LNHDA and CDR2 SQIVND (reference sequence). The CDR3 sequence is CASSMTNTEAFF. The CDR3 DNA reads TGTGCCAGTAGTATGACTAACACTGAAGCTTTCTTT.

This rearrangement joins TRBV3-1 (or the pseudogene TRBV3-2) to TRBJ2-1; 8 nucleotides agree with TRBD2. The length of the CDR3 is 18 residues. Germline lookup yields CDR1 LGHDT and CDR2 YNNKEL (reference sequence). With 2 bases clipped from V and 6 bases from J, the junction kept 15 bases outside the gene matches. CDR3 coding DNA: TGTGCCAGCAGCCAATGGGCACTAGCGGCCCTAGGGGGCAATGAGCAGTTCTTC. Translating it yields CASSQWALAALGGNEQFF.

This rearrangement joins TRBV9 to TRBJ2-1; 8 bases line up with TRBD2. V gave up 1 base and J gave up 3 bases; unmatched junction bases: 3. CDR1 and CDR2 (germline): SGDLS, YYNGEE. This CDR3 contains 15 residues. For the CDR3, the DNA is TGTGCCAGCAGCGTAAGCGGGGGCCTCTACAATGAGCAGTTCTTC. This translates into CASSVSGGLYNEQFF.

The J gene is TRBJ1-2, the V gene TRBV5-1, with D unresolved. CDR3 size: 13 residues. Germline lookup yields CDR1 SGHRS and CDR2 YFSETQ. The V gene lost 0 bases and the J gene lost 8 bases, with 11 bases spanning the gap. The CDR3 here is CASSLGGPEGYTF. The CDR3, as DNA: TGCGCCAGCAGCTTGGGCGGGCCGGAAGGCTACACCTTC.

The chain employs TRBV19 and TRBJ2-5; 13 bases are shared with TRBD2. The ends lost 3 bases at V and 2 bases at J; junction bases unmatched: 9. The CDR3 sequence is 18 residues long. In germline, CDR1 is LNHDA, CDR2 SQIVND (reference sequence). As DNA, the CDR3 is TGTGCCAGTAGTATTGTGGGACTAGCGGGGCAGGGTCAAGAGACCCAGTACTTC. It yields the protein CASSIVGLAGQGQETQYF.

The rearrangement uses TRBV7-2 and TRBJ2-2, with a weak D call TRBD2 (6 bases). Germline loops: CDR1 SGHTA, CDR2 FQGNSA. V lost 1 base and J 5 bases, leaving 14 bases between the germline ends. The CDR3 totals 16 residues. The CDR3 nucleotides read TGTGCCAGCAGCTTAGTGACGGACTACCGAACCGGGGAGCTGTTTTTT. This encodes CASSLVTDYRTGELFF.

This chain joins TRBV11-3 and TRBJ2-7; 14 bases align to TRBD2. The ends lost 5 bases at V and 1 base at J; junction bases unmatched: 13. This CDR3 spans 19 amino acids. Germline V gene lookup returns CDR1 SGHNT and CDR2 YENEEA. The CDR3 DNA reads as TGTGCCAGCAGCGTAAAACCGGGACTAGCGGGAGAGACTTCCTACGAGCAGTACTTC. Its protein is CASSVKPGLAGETSYEQYF.

The chain employs TRBV5-6 and TRBJ2-7; 13 bases fit TRBD2. CDR1 and CDR2 from the germline V gene are SGHDT and YYEEEE. This CDR3 has 16 residues. The V and J ends lost 4 bases and 5 bases, in that order; junction bases with no gene match: 9. CDR3 coding DNA: TGTGCCAGCAGCACAGGACTAGCGGGAGTTCTCCACGAGCAGTACTTC. Translating it yields CASSTGLAGVLHEQYF.

The CDR3 DNA reads TGTGCCAGCAGCCTCGGAGTATCTCACACCGGGGAGCTGTTTTTT. Protein product: CASSLGVSHTGELFF. V gene TRBV3-1 (or the pseudogene TRBV3-2) combines with J gene TRBJ2-2; D is unresolved. V was cut by 4 bases and J by 3 bases, with 12 bases left in between. The CDR3 loop spans 15 amino acids. Per the germline V gene, CDR1 is LGHDT and CDR2 is YNNKEL (reference sequence).